This T cell receptor (beta chain) is drawn from a study of blood T cell repertoires in COVID-19. Study-wide background: Sources were T cells, B-cell-depleted T cells, or PBMCs; the material itself was cDNA or gDNA.

As originally analysed: Amplification of reference gene primers provided the estimated nucleated cell counts. Sequencing was performed with immunoSEQ multiplex PCR; in TCRdb, only in-frame clones are kept and a portion is missing. D and trimming come from the DNA, and the V and J calls and clone size come from that table. Of tens of thousands of clones in the sample, 65% to 80% were seen once. This clone has more than one count but fewer than ten. Germline CDR1 is SGHRS and CDR2 is YFSETQ. The CDR3 totals 12 residues. Trimming removed 5 bases from V and 2 bases from J, with 7 bases in between. The rearrangement uses TRBV5-1 and TRBJ1-2; D is undetermined. The source is a man in his 60s with acute or convalescent COVID-19. The material sequenced was peripheral blood. The CDR3 here is CASRIENYGYTF. CDR3 sequence (DNA): TGCGCCAGCAGAATAGAGAACTATGGCTACACCTTC.